A selection of T cell receptor beta chains follows, all from one sample in a study of T cell repertoires in cytomegalovirus infection. TCRdb itself ran the reads through MiXCR, one entry per CDR3 protein. The table lists about 890,000 distinct CDR3 sequences, 25% to 40% of them singletons. Their cognate antigens are unknown. Source: cultured CD8+ T cells from PBMCs, taken from culture after CMV antigen stimulation. These receptors came from a human donor in good health (CMV status not recorded). Some clones in this sample may be carry-over from other donors' samples. CDR3s include the opening cysteine and the closing phenylalanine or tryptophan. D genes are given only for firm matches. For some rows the clone size is stated as once, few or many, or as a class when expanded; others skip it.

CASSLDPSRGYAGELFF TGTGCCAGCAGCTTAGACCCTTCGCGGGGGTATGCCGGGGAGCTGTTTTTT TRBJ2-2 TRBV7-9 NA TRBD2
CASSPYKDTQYF TGTGCCAGCAGTCCTTATAAAGATACGCAGTATTTT TRBJ2-3 TRBV6-1 few NA
CASGFDRAQGNTIYF TGTGCTAGTGGTTTCGACAGGGCGCAAGGAAACACCATATATTTT TRBJ1-3 TRBV12-5 NA TRBD1
CAAGQGGLFGYTF TGTGCCGCAGGACAGGGGGGACTATTCGGCTACACCTTC TRBJ1-2 TRBV10-3 NA TRBD1
CASSQGGLAGENEQFF TGCGCCAGCAGCCAAGGGGGACTAGCGGGGGAAAATGAGCAGTTCTTC TRBJ2-1 TRBV4-1 few TRBD2
CASSWTQGTEAFF TGTGCCAGCAGCTGGACCCAGGGGACTGAAGCTTTCTTT TRBJ1-1 TRBV7-3 few NA
CASSIGGDGYGYTF TGTGCCAGTAGTATAGGTGGGGACGGCTATGGCTACACCTTC TRBJ1-2 TRBV19 few NA
CSLGLAGTGYKQFF TGCAGTTTGGGACTAGCGGGGACCGGCTATAAGCAGTTCTTC TRBJ2-1 TRBV20-1 NA TRBD2
CASSYSSSGNTIYF TGTGCCAGCAGTTACTCGAGCTCTGGAAACACCATATATTTT TRBJ1-3 TRBV6-5 many NA
CASSLATSADTQYF TGTGCCAGCAGCTTAGCGACTAGTGCAGATACGCAGTATTTT TRBJ2-3 TRBV7-9 NA NA
CSAPIRSGTASYTF TGCAGTGCACCAATCCGGTCCGGGACCGCATCGTACACCTTC TRBJ1-2 TRBV20-1 NA NA
CASKPANQETQYF TGTGCCAGCAAACCAGCAAACCAAGAGACCCAGTACTTC TRBJ2-5 TRBV2 NA NA
CASSFGGSVYNEQFF TGTGCCAGCAGCTTTGGAGGCTCGGTATACAATGAGCAGTTCTTC TRBJ2-1 TRBV5-4 many NA
CASKNKGHQANYGYTF TGTGCCAGCAAGAACAAGGGACATCAAGCTAACTATGGCTACACCTTC TRBJ1-2 TRBV28 NA NA
CASKGGGKETQYF TGTGCCAGCAAAGGAGGGGGCAAGGAGACCCAGTACTTC TRBJ2-5 TRBV19 NA NA
CASFGSWEQFF TGTGCCAGCTTCGGGTCCTGGGAGCAGTTCTTC TRBJ2-1 TRBV27 NA NA
CASSWGGGFSYNEQFF TGTGCCAGCAGTTGGGGAGGGGGCTTCTCCTACAATGAGCAGTTCTTC TRBJ2-1 TRBV6-4 few NA
CAISDRGLSGNTIYF TGTGCCATCAGTGACAGGGGGCTCTCTGGAAACACCATATATTTT TRBJ1-3 TRBV10-3 NA TRBD1
CASSRRGTSGNTGELFF TGTGCCAGCAGTCGAAGGGGGACTAGCGGGAACACCGGGGAGCTGTTTTTT TRBJ2-2 TRBV2 NA TRBD2
CATSRSGLRNSPLHF TGTGCCACCAGCAGATCGGGCTTAAGAAATTCACCCCTCCACTTT TRBJ1-6 TRBV15 few NA
CASSSKPGQNRLSTDTQYF TGTGCCAGCAGCTCGAAACCGGGACAGAACCGACTTAGCACAGATACGCAGTATTTT TRBJ2-3 TRBV5-6 NA TRBD1
CASSPLTRGTDTQYF TGTGCCAGCAGTCCCCTGACTAGAGGCACAGATACGCAGTATTTT TRBJ2-3 TRBV27 few NA
CASSLGGPSGSYGYTF TGTGCCAGCAGCTTAGGAGGGCCATCAGGATCGTATGGCTACACCTTC TRBJ1-2 TRBV7-4 NA NA
CSALNLNSGDFTPRETQYF TGCAGTGCTCTCAACCTGAATAGCGGGGACTTTACCCCAAGAGAGACCCAGTACTTC TRBJ2-5 TRBV20-1 few TRBD2
CASSLVASGETQYF TGTGCCAGCAGCTTGGTGGCATCCGGTGAGACCCAGTACTTC TRBJ2-5 TRBV5-6 NA NA
CASSLWGRSTDTQYF TGTGCCAGCAGCTTATGGGGGCGCAGCACAGATACGCAGTATTTT TRBJ2-3 TRBV7-3 few NA
CASSEYFGADLDRGYGYTF TGTGCCAGCAGTGAATATTTTGGCGCAGACCTGGACAGGGGTTATGGCTACACCTTC TRBJ1-2 TRBV25-1 NA TRBD1
CATGSGAGEGDTQYF TGTGCCACCGGCTCCGGGGCAGGGGAAGGAGATACGCAGTATTTT TRBJ2-3 TRBV24-1 few NA
CASSSLSGIASPLHF TGTGCCAGCAGTTCCCTCTCCGGCATCGCCTCACCCCTCCACTTT TRBJ1-6 TRBV6-5 few NA
CAMRSGNEQFF TGTGCCATGAGGTCGGGCAATGAGCAGTTCTTC TRBJ2-1 TRBV10-3 once NA
CASSELVGGYGYTF TGTGCCAGCAGTGAACTCGTAGGGGGGTATGGCTACACCTTC TRBJ1-2 TRBV6-1 few NA
CASSWGAPSGAYNEQFF TGTGCCAGCAGTTGGGGGGCGCCTAGCGGGGCCTACAATGAGCAGTTCTTC TRBJ2-1 TRBV7-3 NA TRBD2
CASTKRGGTSTDTQYF TGTGCCAGCACGAAGCGGGGGGGAACTAGCACAGATACGCAGTATTTT TRBJ2-3 TRBV2 few TRBD2
CASSLPGLAANEQFF TGTGCCAGCAGCTTACCCGGACTAGCGGCCAATGAGCAGTTCTTC TRBJ2-1 TRBV7-3 NA TRBD2
CASSPRAATEAFF TGTGCCAGCAGTCCCCGGGCAGCCACTGAAGCTTTCTTT TRBJ1-1 TRBV25-1 NA NA
CASSWRRERTDTQYF TGTGCCAGCAGCTGGAGGCGGGAACGCACAGATACGCAGTATTTT TRBJ2-3 TRBV7-2 few NA
CASSLGGRADTQYF TGTGCCAGCAGCTTAGGGGGCAGGGCAGATACGCAGTATTTT TRBJ2-3 TRBV27 many TRBD1
CASSFGGVGTYEQYF TGTGCCAGCAGTTTCGGTGGTGTTGGTACCTACGAGCAGTACTTC TRBJ2-7 TRBV27 few NA
CASMGGVAYEQYF TGTGCCAGCATGGGGGGGGTGGCCTACGAGCAGTACTTC TRBJ2-7 TRBV7-8 NA TRBD2
CASKKGGADPTGGNYGYTF TGTGCCAGCAAGAAGGGGGGCGCAGACCCAACGGGGGGTAACTATGGCTACACCTTC TRBJ1-2 TRBV7-9 few NA
CASSTLGTGNTEAFF TGTGCCAGCAGTACCCTCGGGACGGGGAACACTGAAGCTTTCTTT TRBJ1-1 TRBV7-6 few NA
CASSREWAGLSETQYF TGTGCCAGCAGCCGGGAGTGGGCAGGGCTTTCCGAGACGCAGTATTTT TRBJ2-3 TRBV7-6 NA NA
CASSEWGGGTDTQYF TGTGCCAGCAGTGAATGGGGCGGTGGGACAGATACGCAGTATTTT TRBJ2-3 TRBV25-1 NA NA
CASSVGGTSQETQYF TGTGCCAGCAGCGTAGGAGGGACTAGCCAAGAGACCCAGTACTTC TRBJ2-5 TRBV9 NA TRBD2
CASSLSRDRVSNEQFF TGTGCCAGCAGTTTATCCCGGGACAGAGTGTCCAATGAGCAGTTCTTC TRBJ2-1 TRBV28 few TRBD1
CATLTPDRAGELFF TGTGCCACCCTCACTCCCGACAGGGCTGGGGAGCTGTTTTTT TRBJ2-2 TRBV7-2 many TRBD1
CVSSQGGPLHSGANVLTF TGTGTCAGCAGCCAAGGAGGCCCGCTCCACTCTGGGGCCAACGTCCTGACTTTC TRBJ2-6 TRBV14 NA NA
CASSFTGGGWLNTEAFF TGTGCCAGCAGCTTTACAGGGGGCGGTTGGTTGAACACTGAAGCTTTCTTT TRBJ1-1 TRBV5-8 few TRBD1
CASSARQGERNGYTF TGTGCCAGCAGCGCCCGACAGGGTGAGAGGAATGGCTACACCTTC TRBJ1-2 TRBV7-6 NA TRBD1
CASSHTSGAYDEQFF TGTGCCAGCAGCCATACTAGCGGGGCCTATGATGAGCAGTTCTTC TRBJ2-1 TRBV7-8 many TRBD2
CSVEDWDKTLNYGYTF TGCAGCGTTGAAGATTGGGACAAGACGCTTAACTATGGCTACACCTTC TRBJ1-2 TRBV29-1 NA NA
CASSPASWTGNEQYF TGTGCCAGCAGCCCTGCTAGTTGGACAGGGAACGAGCAGTACTTC TRBJ2-7 TRBV7-2 NA TRBD1
CVIEGQNNEQFF TGTGTCATCGAAGGGCAAAACAATGAGCAGTTCTTC TRBJ2-1 TRBV10-3 NA NA
CASSLRTASGANVLTF TGTGCCAGCAGCCTCCGGACAGCCTCTGGGGCCAACGTCCTGACTTTC TRBJ2-6 TRBV7-6 NA NA
CASSITPGDGDGYTF TGTGCCAGTAGTATAACCCCGGGGGACGGGGACGGCTACACCTTC TRBJ1-2 TRBV19 few NA